This TCR beta chain is drawn from a study of T cell responses to AZD1222 COVID-19 vaccine. Produced via immunoSEQ multiplex PCR; TCRdb's table is partial and in-frame only. In the table there are 90,000 to 130,000 clones, 80% to 95% of which are singletons. Broader study findings: Unmutated variant regions are reportedly targeted by nearly half of spike-specific TCRs.

This clone is termed medium-sized (0.01 to 0.1%). Its matching antigen is unknown. Germline lookup yields CDR1 MRHNA and CDR2 SNTAGT. The V end was cut by 3 bases, the J end by 6 bases, with 11 bases between. CDR3 length: 14 residues. The chain couples TRBV6-4 to TRBJ2-2; the D gene is possibly TRBD1 (6 bases). The sequences come from peripheral blood, collected 28 days after the second AZD1222 dose. This receptor was obtained from an adult who received the AZD1222 COVID-19 vaccine. CDR3 bases: TGTGCCAGCAGTGAGGGGGCCGAAGCCGGGGAGCTGTTTTTT. Translating gives CASSEGAEAGELFF.